This TCR beta chain was profiled in a study of PD-L1 blockade in urothelial cancer. Turning to the study itself: T cell content in blood samples showed a median of around 140,000.

Each PCR had synthetic TCR analog templates added to it as a spike-in. The method was immunoSEQ multiplex PCR; TCRdb's version includes in-frame clones alone and lacks a portion of them. The sample contains more than 45,000 clones, 88% of which appear only once. The length of the CDR3 is 17 residues. V was clipped by 4 bases and J by 3 bases; unmatched bases: 7. CDR1 and CDR2 from the germline V gene are MNHNS and SASEGT. Remarks on this clone: Its target is not known.

The study's findings and limits: Durable-benefit patients expanded tumor-associated blood clones more at 3 weeks.

The clonotype was recovered from an elderly man with urothelial cancer. Sequencing was performed on PBMCs, taken around atezolizumab (anti-PD-L1) treatment. The chain employs TRBV6-1 and TRBJ2-1; 12 nucleotides match TRBD2. The CDR3 reads CASSGLAGVHYYNEQFF. The CDR3 nucleotides read TGTGCCAGCAGTGGACTAGCGGGAGTTCACTACTACAATGAGCAGTTCTTC.